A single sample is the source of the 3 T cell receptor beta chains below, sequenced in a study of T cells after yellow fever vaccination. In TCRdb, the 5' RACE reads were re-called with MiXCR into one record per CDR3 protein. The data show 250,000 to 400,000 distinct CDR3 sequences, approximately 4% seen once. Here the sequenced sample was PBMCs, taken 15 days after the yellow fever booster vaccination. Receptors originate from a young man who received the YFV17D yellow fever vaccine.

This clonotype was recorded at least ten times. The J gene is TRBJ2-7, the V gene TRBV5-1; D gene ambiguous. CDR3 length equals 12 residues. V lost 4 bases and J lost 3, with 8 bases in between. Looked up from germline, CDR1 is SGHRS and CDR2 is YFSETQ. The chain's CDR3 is CASSRMNYEQYF. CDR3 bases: TGCGCCAGCAGCCGGATGAACTACGAGCAGTACTTC.

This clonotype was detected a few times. Here the CDR3 reads CASRSTGLPENIQYF. DNA for the CDR3: TGTGCCAGCAGATCGACAGGGCTCCCCGAAAACATTCAGTACTTC. The chain employs TRBV6-2 or TRBV6-3 and TRBJ2-4; 7 bases fit TRBD1. The CDR3 spans 15 residues. From germline, CDR1 is MNHEY and CDR2 SVGEGT. Unmatched junction bases numbered 10, after V lost 6 bases and J lost 5 bases.

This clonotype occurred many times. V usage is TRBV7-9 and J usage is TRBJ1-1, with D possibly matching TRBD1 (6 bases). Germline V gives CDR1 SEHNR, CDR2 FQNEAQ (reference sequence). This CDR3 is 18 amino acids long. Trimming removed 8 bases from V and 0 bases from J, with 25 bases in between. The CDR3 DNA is TGTGCCAGCTTTGGAGGGCAGGGGAGGGGAGACATGAACACTGAAGCTTTCTTT. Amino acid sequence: CASFGGQGRGDMNTEAFF.